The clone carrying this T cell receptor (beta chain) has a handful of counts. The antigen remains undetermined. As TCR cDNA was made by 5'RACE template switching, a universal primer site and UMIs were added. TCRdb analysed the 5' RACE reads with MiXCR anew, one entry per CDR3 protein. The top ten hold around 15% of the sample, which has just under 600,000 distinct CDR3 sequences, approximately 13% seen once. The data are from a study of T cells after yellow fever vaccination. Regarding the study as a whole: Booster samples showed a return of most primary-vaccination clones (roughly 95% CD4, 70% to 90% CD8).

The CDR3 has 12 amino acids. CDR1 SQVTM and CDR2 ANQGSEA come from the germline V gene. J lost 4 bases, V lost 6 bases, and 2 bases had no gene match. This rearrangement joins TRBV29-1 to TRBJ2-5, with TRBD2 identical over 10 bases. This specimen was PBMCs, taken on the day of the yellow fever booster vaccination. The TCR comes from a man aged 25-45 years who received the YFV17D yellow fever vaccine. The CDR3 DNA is TGCAGCGTGGGACTAGCGTTAGAGACCCAGTACTTC. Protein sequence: CSVGLALETQYF.